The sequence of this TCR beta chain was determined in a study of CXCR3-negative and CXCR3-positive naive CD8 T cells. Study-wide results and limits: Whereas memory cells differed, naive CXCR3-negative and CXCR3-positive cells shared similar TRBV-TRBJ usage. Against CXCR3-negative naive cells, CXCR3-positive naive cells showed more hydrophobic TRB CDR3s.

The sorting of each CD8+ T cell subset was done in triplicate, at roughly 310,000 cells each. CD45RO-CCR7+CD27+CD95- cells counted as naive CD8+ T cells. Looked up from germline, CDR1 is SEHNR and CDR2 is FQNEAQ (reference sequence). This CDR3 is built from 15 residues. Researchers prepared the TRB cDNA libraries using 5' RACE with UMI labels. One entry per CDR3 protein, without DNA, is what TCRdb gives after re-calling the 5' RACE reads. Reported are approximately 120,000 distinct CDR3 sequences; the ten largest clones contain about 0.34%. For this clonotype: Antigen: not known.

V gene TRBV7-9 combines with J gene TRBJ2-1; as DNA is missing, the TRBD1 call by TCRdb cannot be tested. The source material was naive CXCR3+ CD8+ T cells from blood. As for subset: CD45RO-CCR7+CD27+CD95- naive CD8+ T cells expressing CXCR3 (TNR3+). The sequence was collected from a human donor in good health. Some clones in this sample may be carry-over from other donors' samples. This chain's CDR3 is CASAGGGHSYNEQFF. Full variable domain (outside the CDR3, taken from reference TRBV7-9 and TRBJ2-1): DTGVSQNPRHKITKRGQNVTFRCDPISEHNRLYWYRQTLGQGPEFLTYFQNEAQLEKSRLLSDRFSAERPKGSFSTLEIQRTEQGDSAMYLCASAGGGHSYNEQFFGPGTRLTVL.